This paragraph reports one T cell receptor beta chain. This clone was seen once. Its target antigen remains unknown. Base qualities were left out, and no much larger clone turns up one base away. These data are taken from a study of cytomegalovirus exposure and HLA in healthy donors (dated by TCRdb to 2016 to 2017). Regarding the study in general: According to an earlier analysis of a few hundred of the donors, some 180 million T cells yielded 90 million to 130 million unique TCR beta sequences and 250 to 350 Gb of sequence data. Approximately 300 gigabases of sequencing data and around 80 million unique TCR sequences made up an early release that covered about 640 HLA-typed donors. Among the roughly 400 genotyped donors, around 81% belonged to the genetic ancestry cluster associated with self-reported Caucasian donors. The aim of the study was to test whether cataloging public T cell receptors could identify signatures of past pathogen exposure. The study profiled the T cell repertoires of about 720 subjects by immunosequencing and related them to cytomegalovirus serostatus. In addition to the first cohort of roughly 670 subjects, a separate validation cohort of 130 or so different subjects was used. To predict cytomegalovirus infection status, the study brought together high-throughput TCR immunosequencing, statistical association of individual TCRs with disease status, and machine learning. A later analysis re-analyzed previously published TCR beta repertoires from roughly 600 donors and added high-resolution HLA genotyping to study TCR occurrence patterns. The later analysis used no new phenotypic data to find candidate immune exposures, relying instead on TCR beta sequences and their occurrence across donors. In an earlier analysis of 500 to 650 of the donors, high-throughput TCR beta sequencing was used to judge whether each TCR beta V gene segment behaved as functional or pseudogenic. Alongside the repertoire data, information on donor age, sex, ethnicity and CMV serostatus was compiled. Genome-wide SNP genotypes for about 55% of the roughly 670 donors were used in a later genetic analysis, which treated that subset as a discovery cohort. Every repertoire in the discovery cohort had been generated on one and the same sequencing platform. HLA typing covered class I and class II loci at four-digit resolution. The number of donors typed differed by locus, with about 629-630 for A, B, C, DRB1 and DQB1, 522 for DQA1, about 610 for DPA1, and some 440 for DPB1. Roughly 5 DR-DQ haplotypes were treated as single units for association and clustering because of strong linkage in the cohort. Among under 450 genotyped donors of the cohort, an average of approximately 240,000 unique TCR beta nucleotide sequences were sequenced per donor, approximately 20% of them non-productive.

On the study overall, not on this receptor specifically: In a later analysis, HLA-associated TCR beta chains showed more clonal expansion and lower generation probabilities than non-associated chains that were equally common. While some public TCRs were present in many individuals, most TCR sequences turned up only very rarely across donors. Linkage disequilibrium might explain the correlated functional status among segregating V segments, but an unknown experimental factor could not be excluded. Because some donors lacked HLA typing at each locus, the association tests relied only on the typed subset. In a later analysis, the rate of TCR association differed among HLA loci, with DRB1 alleles having the most associated TCRs and HLA-C alleles having the fewest. According to the authors, the approach could potentially be generalized to other disease states and immunological phenotypes. A cluster of highly shared sequence variants was judged likely to be a technical artifact of the sequencing pipeline. Broadly in line with IMGT annotations, most TCR beta V segments showed up in productive rearrangements about 87% or about 30% of the time in an earlier analysis of several hundred of the donors. Specific HLA alleles were associated with 15,000 to 20,000 TCR beta sequences at a false discovery rate of 0.05 in a later analysis. In both the original and validation cohorts, the classifier was reported to diagnose cytomegalovirus status with high specificity and sensitivity. Several of the top co-occurrence clusters appeared to be linked to parvovirus B19, influenza, CMV and Epstein-Barr virus, according to a later analysis. A later analysis found that most CMV-associated TCR beta chains appeared HLA-restricted, with HLA associations seemingly driven largely by CMV exposure. Because counts were too low, more than 15 rarely observed V segments, including chromosome 9 orphons, were left out of the earlier analysis of approximately 580 of the donors. Presence/absence analyses assumed roughly uniform sequencing depth across donors, an assumption that may not hold. Some IMGT-functional V segments, including TRBV6-2 and TRBV6-3, could not be told apart with the 87-base-pair reads, so those segments were excluded. The cohort was sequenced for TCR beta chains only, and without alpha or paired-chain data the features that could be detected were limited. Compared with the roughly 710-donor mean, donors in an Asian-associated ancestry cluster had fewer N-insertions in productive TCRs, according to a later genetic analysis. Assigning TCR associations to individual alleles was difficult when HLA alleles, especially DR and DQ, strongly co-occurred. In vitro tests confirmed that a few of the cytomegalovirus-associated TCR beta chains recognize cytomegalovirus antigens. The study gave a list of more than 150 TCR beta chains associated with cytomegalovirus. A further reported finding was that TCR beta sequences accurately predicted the HLA-A and HLA-B alleles for most subjects in the first cohort. For the cohort, immune exposure information was limited to CMV serostatus. An association between a missense DCLRE1C variant and V-gene and J-gene trimming of TCR beta chains was found in a later genetic analysis and replicated in an independent cohort.

The cohort was made up of roughly 670 healthy bone marrow donors. At the time of sampling, all cohort members were nominally healthy, though unrecorded immune exposures were likely present. The donor tested CMV seronegative and was one of the 352 seronegative cohort members. Each donor provided a peripheral blood sample, and peripheral blood mononuclear cells were used for TCR beta sequencing. The Qiagen DNeasy Blood Extraction Kit was used to extract genomic DNA from the blood cell samples. The library was produced with the immunoSEQ multiplex PCR assay. A mixture of 60 forward primers for TCR Vbeta segments and 13 reverse primers for TCR Jbeta segments was used in the multiplex PCR. Amplification of the CDR3 region of rearranged TCR beta genes was performed with a multiplex PCR assay on genomic DNA. The amplified TCR beta libraries were sequenced on the Illumina HiSeq System as 87-base-pair reads. In the source study's methods: In a later analysis, around 80 million unique TCR beta chains were counted across the 500 to 850 repertoires, and roughly 11 million of these chains were shared by at least two donors. Raw reads were error-corrected and collapsed into unique sequences with a nearest-neighbor algorithm that merged closely related sequences to remove PCR and sequencing errors. Alignment of CDR3 sequences to IMGT reference sequences was used to assign V, D and J gene segments. For a sequence to be retained, at least a six-nucleotide match to both a V gene segment and a J gene segment was required. Rearrangements were classified as productive when the CDR3 lacked stop codons and remained in frame with V and J, and all other rearrangements were classified as non-productive. Following IMGT convention, CDR3 was defined as the stretch from the second conserved V-encoded cysteine up to the conserved J-encoded phenylalanine. The earlier analysis of some 600 of the donors excluded sequences that lacked an unambiguous match to a single V gene segment. An earlier analysis of 450 to 650 of the donors called V segments functional above 56.7% productive rearrangements and segregating when the between-donor standard deviation exceeded 5%. A statistical classification framework was built to diagnose cytomegalovirus status from the catalog of TCR beta chain sequences. A later analysis assigned V and J genes by comparing TCR nucleotide sequences with IMGT/GENE-DB human TR gene sequences. A later analysis assigned CDR3 sequences and most-parsimonious VDJ recombination scenarios with the TCRdist pipeline. In a later analysis, each TCR beta chain was defined by its CDR3 amino acid sequence together with its V-gene family, and reads lacking a unique V-gene family were excluded. To address suspected cross-contamination and a sequencing artifact, a later analysis removed 550 to 750 highly shared, low-generation-probability nucleotide sequences. A later analysis calculated a clonal expansion index for each public chain from normalized within-repertoire ranks of inferred template counts. In a later analysis, generation probabilities were computed using a VDJ recombination model fitted to out-of-frame rearrangements, and the results were checked against IGoR. A later analysis scored TCR-TCR, TCR-HLA and TCR-CMV co-occurrence with hypergeometric tests, applying a repertoire-size bias correction to TCR pairs. A later analysis estimated false discovery rates by permuting HLA or CMV assignments 20 times. In a later analysis, co-occurring TCRs were grouped with DBSCAN, and TCRdist sequence similarity was added when clustering was performed within HLA-allele-positive subsets. For co-occurrence clustering, repertoires with fewer than 30,000 or more than 120,000 public chains were excluded, along with a handful of repertoires with anomalous nucleotide sharing. This immuneACCESS table, as held by TCRdb, lists in-frame sequences with V and J called but not all clones. Of the missing ones, under half trace to an unresolved V gene in checked studies; the others have no known cause. V and J calls plus clone size are reproduced from that table; the DNA served to infer D and trimming. This sample lists under 200,000 clones; about 82% were detected once. Together, the top ten hold 0.75% to 0.8% of the sample.

Via the germline V gene, CDR1 is MGHDK and CDR2 SYGVNS. Including cysteine and phenylalanine, the CDR3 has 16 amino acids. Kept here is only the CDR3 DNA, which spans 48 bases and is read in frame from base 1. Germline trimming: 3 bases from V, 6 bases from J; junction bases outside gene matches: 11. The sequence came from a female donor in good health and CMV-seronegative. Sequenced input: PBMCs. Recombination linked TRBV25-1 to TRBJ2-1, with 7 junctional bases fitting TRBD2. The bases read TGTGCCAGCAGTGAGCCCGGGACCGGGACTACCAATGAGCAGTTCTTC. Its protein reads: CASSEPGTGTTNEQFF.